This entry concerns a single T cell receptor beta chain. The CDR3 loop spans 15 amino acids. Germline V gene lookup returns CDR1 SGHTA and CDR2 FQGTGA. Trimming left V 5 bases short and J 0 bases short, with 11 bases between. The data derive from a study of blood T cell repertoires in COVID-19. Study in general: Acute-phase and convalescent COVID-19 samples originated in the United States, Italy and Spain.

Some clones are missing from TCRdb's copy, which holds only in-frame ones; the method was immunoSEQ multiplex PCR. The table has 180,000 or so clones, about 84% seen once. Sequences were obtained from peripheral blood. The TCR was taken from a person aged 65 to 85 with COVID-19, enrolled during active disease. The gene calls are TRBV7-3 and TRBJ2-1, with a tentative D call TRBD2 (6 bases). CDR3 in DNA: TGTGCCAGCAGCGCCGACGGGAGCTCCTACAATGAGCAGTTCTTC. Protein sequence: CASSADGSSYNEQFF.